These 27 T cell receptor beta chains were sequenced from one sample in a study of patients and donors after allogeneic stem cell transplantation. TCRdb called the RT-PCR reads again in MiXCR, with one record for every CDR3 protein. The data show 25,000 to 35,000 distinct CDR3 sequences, about 6.5% seen once. Sequenced sample: blood, either unsorted or a sorted T cell fraction (not recorded which). The receptors come from a human donor who was either an allogeneic HSCT recipient or a stem cell or donor lymphocyte infusion donor (not recorded which). It is not recorded whose cells these are; they may come from a transplant donor.

This clonotype has more than one count but fewer than ten. The rearrangement joins TRBV12-3 or TRBV12-4 to TRBJ1-2; D is unresolved. CDR3 length: 13 residues. The V and J ends lost 2 bases and 8 bases respectively, with 12 bases between them. CDR3 nucleotides: TGTGCCAGCAGTTTACCAGGAAGGTCCGGCTACACCTTC. This gives the protein CASSLPGRSGYTF.

Only a few counts were recorded for this clonotype. V gene TRBV15 combines with J gene TRBJ2-5; 10 nucleotides line up with TRBD2. With V trimmed by 0 bases and J by 3 bases, 4 bases remained unmatched. The V gene's germline CDR1 is LNHNV and CDR2 YYDKDF (reference sequence). The CDR3 length is 16 residues. The CDR3 region is CATSREAGGPEETQYF. CDR3 bases: TGTGCCACCAGCAGAGAAGCGGGAGGGCCCGAAGAGACCCAGTACTTC.

The sample holds many counts of this clonotype. The CDR3 sequence is CASSFRLAGADTQYF. The DNA for the CDR3 is TGTGCCAGCAGCTTTCGACTAGCGGGAGCAGATACGCAGTATTTT. The chain combines TRBV5-4 with TRBJ2-3, with 12 bases lining up with TRBD2. The CDR3 is 15 amino acids. Per germline, CDR1 SGHNT and CDR2 YYREEE (reference sequence). The junction had 2 bases not matched to a gene; V was cut back by 2 bases and J by 4 bases.

The chain carries TRBV19 and TRBJ2-5; 13 bases are shared with TRBD2. Trimming removed 5 bases from V and 4 bases from J; junction bases left unmatched: 7. Looked up from germline, CDR1 is LNHDA and CDR2 is SQIVND (reference sequence). This CDR3 contains 16 residues. The CDR3: CASSARLAGGGETQYF. The CDR3 DNA is TGTGCCAGTAGTGCTAGACTAGCGGGAGGAGGAGAGACCCAGTACTTC.

In its sample, this clonotype was seen many times. The chain uses TRBV5-1 and TRBJ1-2, with TRBD1 identical over 9 bases. The CDR3 is 13 residues long. Trimming took 3 bases from V and 4 from J; bases not matched to a gene: 1. Looked up from germline, CDR1 is SGHRS and CDR2 is YFSETQ. The CDR3 protein is CASSSTGGYGYTF. CDR3 coding DNA: TGCGCCAGCAGCTCGACAGGGGGCTATGGCTACACCTTC.

The sample holds many counts of this clonotype. In DNA form, the CDR3 reads TGTGCCAGCTCACTCGGCGGACAGGTATACAATGAGCAGTTCTTC. This translates into CASSLGGQVYNEQFF. The V call is TRBV18, the J call TRBJ2-1, with TRBD1 matching 7 bases. Germline-derived CDR1 and CDR2 are KGHSH and LQKENI. Trimming removed 4 bases from V and 4 bases from J; junction bases left unmatched: 7. CDR3 length: 15 residues.

This clonotype was counted a few times. The chain is built from TRBV19 and TRBJ2-1; D gene uncertain. With 3 bases removed from V and 6 bases from J, the gap between germline ends came to 9 bases. The CDR3 is 13 residues long. Germline V gives CDR1 LNHDA, CDR2 SQIVND (reference sequence). CDR3 DNA sequence: TGTGCCAGTAGTATGGTGGTTACCAATGAGCAGTTCTTC. It yields the protein CASSMVVTNEQFF.

This clonotype was observed many times. J is TRBJ1-1 and V is TRBV5-6, with D hard to call. Deletions cut 0 bases from V and 6 bases from J, with 9 bases between. The CDR3 is 13 amino acids. The germline CDR1 and CDR2 sequences are SGHDT and YYEEEE. The CDR3 DNA sequence: TGTGCCAGCAGCTTGGACGTTTTGGCTGAAGCTTTCTTT. Its translation is CASSLDVLAEAFF.

In this sample, this clonotype turned up many times. V and J are TRBV28 and TRBJ2-5; TRBD2 matches at 9 bases. This CDR3 region has 13 residues. Germline CDR1 is MDHEN and CDR2 is SYDVKM. The J segment lost 10 bases and the V segment lost 1 base, leaving 4 bases of the junction unmatched. The CDR3 is CASSLSWTSDQYF. CDR3 coding DNA: TGTGCCAGCAGTTTATCGTGGACTAGCGACCAGTACTTC. Full variable domain (outside the CDR3, taken from reference TRBV28 and TRBJ2-5): DVKVTQSSRYLVKRTGEKVFLECVQDMDHENMFWYRQDPGLGLRLIYFSYDVKMKEKGDIPEGYSVSREKKERFSLILESASTNQTSMYLCASSLSWTSDQYFGPGTRLLVL.

Comments on this clonotype: A much bigger clone sits one base away, suggesting this may be a read error. The V and J genes are TRBV29-1 and TRBJ2-7; no firm D call. CDR1 SQVTM and CDR2 ANQGSEA come from the germline V gene. This CDR3 has 13 amino acids. V was pared by 6 bases and J by 2 bases, with 14 bases between. CDR3 residues: CSVLRERTYEQYF. CDR3 sequence (DNA): TGCAGCGTATTACGTGAGAGGACCTACGAGCAGTACTTC.

This clonotype was seen ten or more times. DNA of the CDR3: TGTGCCAGCAGGGCTGGAGGGATGAACACTGAAGCTTTCTTT. It yields the protein CASRAGGMNTEAFF. The chain couples TRBV3-1 to TRBJ1-1; the D is unclear. V was shortened by 6 bases and J by 0 bases, with 11 bases between the two germline ends. The CDR3 spans 14 residues. In germline, CDR1 is LGHDT, CDR2 YNNKEL (reference sequence).

The chain is built from TRBV28 and TRBJ2-7; TRBD2 matches at 9 bases. The junction had 6 bases not matched to a gene; V was cut back by 5 bases and J by 4 bases. The CDR3 runs to 14 residues. CDR1 is MDHEN and CDR2 is SYDVKM in the germline V gene. The CDR3 DNA is TGTGCCAGCAGTAAGGGACTAGCCGGATACGAGCAGTACTTC. This translates into CASSKGLAGYEQYF.

This clonotype was observed at least ten times. This chain joins TRBV20-1 and TRBJ2-3; D gene ambiguous. The CDR3 is made up of 14 amino acids. Germline lookup yields CDR1 DFQATT and CDR2 SNEGSKA (reference sequence). The V and J ends lost 3 bases and 2 bases respectively, with 12 bases between them. The CDR3 nucleotides read TGCAGTGCTAGGAGCGAGGCAATCACAGATACGCAGTATTTT. It yields the protein CSARSEAITDTQYF.

This clonotype was counted only a few times. J is TRBJ2-4 and V is TRBV7-8, with 15 bases fitting TRBD2. The CDR3 consists of 17 residues. Trimming cost V 4 bases and J 5 bases; bases outside gene matches: 6. Germline-derived CDR1 and CDR2 are SGHVS and FQNEAQ. The CDR3 nucleotides read TGTGCCAGCAGCTCGGGACTAGCGGGAGGAGGGGAAAACATTCAGTACTTC. It is translated as CASSSGLAGGGENIQYF.

This clonotype was counted many times. CDR3 in amino acids: CASKGWADTEAFF. For the CDR3, the DNA is TGTGCCAGCAAGGGCTGGGCAGACACTGAAGCTTTCTTT. V and J are TRBV25-1 and TRBJ1-1; D is unclear. CDR1 MGHDK and CDR2 SYGVNS come from the germline V gene. The CDR3 runs 13 residues. V dropped 7 bases and J dropped 3 bases, with 12 bases sitting between them.

The chain uses TRBV6-5 and TRBJ2-7, with 11 nucleotides matching TRBD1. Germline assignment: CDR1 MNHEY and CDR2 SVGAGI. V lost 6 bases, J lost 3 bases, and 4 bases stayed unmatched. The CDR3 consists of 14 residues. This chain's CDR3 is CASRAGTGGYEQYF. As DNA, the CDR3 is TGTGCCAGCAGGGCTGGGACAGGGGGCTACGAGCAGTACTTC.

This clonotype appeared many times. This chain joins TRBV25-1 and TRBJ2-7; possibly TRBD1 or TRBD2 for D (5 bases each). The V gene's germline CDR1 is MGHDK and CDR2 SYGVNS. V lost 6 bases and J 8 bases, leaving 20 bases between the germline ends. This CDR3 region has 14 residues. CDR3 nucleotides: TGTGCCAGCAGCCCCGGGGCCGACCTAGGGAAGCAGTACTTC. Translation gives CASSPGADLGKQYF.

This clonotype appeared many times. The chain joins TRBV7-9 to TRBJ1-5; TRBD1 matches at 8 bases. Germline CDR1 is SEHNR and CDR2 is FQNEAQ (reference sequence). The CDR3 has 14 amino acids. V shed 5 bases, J shed 9 bases, and the junction held 9 bases outside the gene matches. Written as DNA, the CDR3 is TGTGCCAGCAGCCGATCACAGGGGGATGGGCCCCAGCATTTT. Protein: CASSRSQGDGPQHF.

The table lists this clonotype with many counts. The chain combines TRBV20-1 with TRBJ1-5; 7 bases agree with TRBD1. The CDR3 consists of 12 residues. CDR1 DFQATT and CDR2 SNEGSKA come from the germline V gene (reference sequence). Trimming cost V 1 base and J 8 bases; bases outside gene matches: 2. The CDR3 DNA is TGCAGTGCTAGAGTAACAGGGGAGCCCCAGCATTTT. As protein: CSARVTGEPQHF.

This clonotype was counted many times. V gene TRBV5-4 combines with J gene TRBJ1-2; the match to TRBD1 covers 11 bases. The CDR3 runs to 15 residues. The V and J ends lost 1 base and 8 bases, in that order; junction bases with no gene match: 7. The germline V gene has CDR1 SGHNT and CDR2 YYREEE (reference sequence). CDR3 loop: CASSLRGTGGSGYTF. In DNA form, the CDR3 reads TGTGCCAGCAGCTTGCGCGGGACAGGGGGTTCCGGCTACACCTTC.

This clonotype was counted ten times or more. The chain combines TRBV6-5 with TRBJ2-6; a possible D gene is TRBD1 (5 bases). Germline lookup yields CDR1 MNHEY and CDR2 SVGAGI. There are 15 residues in the CDR3. Trimming cost V 4 bases and J 2 bases, with 9 bases left between them. The DNA of the CDR3 is TGTGCCAGCAGTTTCAGGGTTACTGGGGCCAACGTCCTGACTTTC. As protein: CASSFRVTGANVLTF.

The sample holds many counts of this clonotype. This chain links TRBV7-9 with TRBJ2-3, with D possibly matching TRBD2 (6 bases). Germline V gives CDR1 SEHNR, CDR2 FQNEAQ (reference sequence). The CDR3 runs 14 residues. The ends were cut back, 8 bases at V and 2 bases at J, with 14 bases in the middle. The CDR3, as DNA: TGTGCCAGCTCTAGGGACTTCACCACAGATACGCAGTATTTT. This encodes CASSRDFTTDTQYF. Together with reference TRBV7-9 and TRBJ2-3, the CDR3 gives the full variable domain: DTGVSQNPRHKITKRGQNVTFRCDPISEHNRLYWYRQTLGQGPEFLTYFQNEAQLEKSRLLSDRFSAERPKGSFSTLEIQRTEQGDSAMYLCASSRDFTTDTQYFGPGTRLTVL.

Remarks on this clonotype: With a much larger clone just one base away, this may be a read error. This chain links TRBV2 with TRBJ2-5, with D perhaps matching TRBD1 or TRBD2 (5 bases each). The CDR3 consists of 15 residues. The V gene's germline CDR1 is SNHLY and CDR2 FYNNEI. For the CDR3, the DNA is TGTGTCAGCAGAGAAACCGGGACGTCCCAAGAGACCCAGTACTTC. Translation gives CVSRETGTSQETQYF. Looking up the rest from reference TRBV2 and TRBJ2-5 gives the full variable domain: EPEVTQTPSHQVTQMGQEVILRCVPISNHLYFYWYRQILGQKVEFLVSFYNNEISEKSEIFDDQFSVERPDGSNFTLKIRSTKLEDSAMYFCVSRETGTSQETQYFGPGTRLLVL.

This clonotype appeared many times. The chain combines TRBV7-9 with TRBJ1-5; D possibly corresponds to TRBD1 (5 bases). Trimming removed 5 bases at V and 1 base at J, with 12 bases between. CDR3 length equals 15 residues. Germline V gene lookup returns CDR1 SEHNR and CDR2 FQNEAQ (reference sequence). For the CDR3, the DNA is TGTGCCAGCAGCAGGGGACTGCCCAGCAATCAGCCCCAGCATTTT. It encodes CASSRGLPSNQPQHF.

In this sample, this clonotype turned up many times. The chain is built from TRBV7-7 and TRBJ2-1; 7 bases are shared with TRBD1. The trim removed 3 bases at V and 6 bases at J, leaving 14 bases unmatched. Germline-derived CDR1 and CDR2 are SSHAT and FNYEAQ (reference sequence). The CDR3 extends over 17 amino acids. The CDR3 is CASSLSGGRQAGNEQFF. CDR3 DNA sequence: TGTGCCAGCAGCTTGTCAGGGGGTAGGCAGGCAGGCAATGAGCAGTTCTTC.

This clonotype was found a few times. The gene calls are TRBV11-3 and TRBJ2-2; D unresolved. V lost 1 base and J lost 7, with 10 bases in between. The germline V gene has CDR1 SGHNT and CDR2 YENEEA. The CDR3 has 14 residues. The CDR3, as DNA: TGTGCCAGCAGCTTAGCCTGGCCAGGCGGGGAGCTGTTTTTT. Translating gives CASSLAWPGGELFF.

Ten or more counts support this clonotype. V is TRBV7-9 and J is TRBJ2-7; D remains ambiguous. The V end lost 2 bases, the J end lost 0 bases, and 5 bases lay between the germline ends. This CDR3 region has 13 residues. Germline CDR1 and CDR2: SEHNR and FQNEAQ (reference sequence). CDR3 nucleotides: TGTGCCAGCAGCTTACCTAGCTCCTACGAGCAGTACTTC. Translated, it gives CASSLPSSYEQYF.